This paragraph reports one T cell receptor beta chain. As yet, its antigen is unknown. The data were taken from a study of OX40 agonist ivuxolimab in advanced cancers. Turning to the study itself: Clinicians treated patients with ivuxolimab, an agonistic anti-OX40 (CD134) antibody. Partial responses were achieved by three patients, of whom one had hepatocellular carcinoma and two had cutaneous melanoma. Findings and limits, study-wide: Compared with others, partial responders at 0.1-3.0 mg/kg displayed clonal expansion among the lowest.

Trimming cost V 0 bases and J 6 bases, with 10 bases left between them. Germline assignment: CDR1 SGHKS and CDR2 YYEKEE (reference sequence). CDR3 length equals 14 residues. Profiled with immunoSEQ multiplex PCR; TCRdb holds only in-frame clones, not every one. The sample lists about 65,000 clones, 80% to 90% occurring once. This chain links TRBV5-5 with TRBJ2-4; a possible D gene is TRBD1 (7 bases). The material was CD4+ or CD8+ T cells sorted from blood, obtained in a trial of the OX40 agonist ivuxolimab. The origin of this receptor is an adult with an advanced solid tumor such as melanoma, head and neck, liver or kidney cancer. In DNA, the CDR3 is TGTGCCAGCAGCTTGGGCGGGACAGTAAACATTCAGTACTTC. As protein: CASSLGGTVNIQYF.